The rows below give T cell receptor beta chains drawn from one sample of a study of cytomegalovirus exposure and HLA in healthy donors. Here immunoSEQ multiplex PCR was the method, and the copy in TCRdb shows in-frame clones only, minus some. Of about 90,000 clones in the sample, around 78% were seen once. Sequenced: PBMCs. These receptors were obtained from a man aged 25 to 40 in good health and CMV-seronegative. The CDR3 runs from the conserved cysteine through the conserved F or W. A D gene is named only where the DNA matches it firmly. Only part of the rows carry a size: once, few, many, or a class if the clone is expanded.

cdr3_length: 12; j_call: TRBJ2-7; v_call: TRBV29-1; clone_size: -; d_call: TRBD1; cdr3_aa: CSAGQGAYEQYF; cdr3_nt: TGCAGCGCGGGACAGGGGGCTTACGAGCAGTACTTC
cdr3_length: 15; j_call: TRBJ1-1; v_call: TRBV4-3; clone_size: -; d_call: -; cdr3_aa: CASSLELTIATEAFF; cdr3_nt: TGCGCCAGCAGCCTGGAGCTAACGATAGCCACTGAAGCTTTCTTT
cdr3_length: 14; j_call: TRBJ1-2; v_call: TRBV19; clone_size: -; d_call: -; cdr3_aa: CASSIPRDIYGYTF; cdr3_nt: TGTGCCAGTAGTATACCCAGGGATATCTATGGCTACACCTTC
cdr3_length: 12; j_call: TRBJ1-2; v_call: TRBV19; clone_size: -; d_call: -; cdr3_aa: CASSISLYGYTF; cdr3_nt: TGTGCCAGTAGTATCTCCCTTTATGGCTACACCTTC
cdr3_length: 16; j_call: TRBJ2-3; v_call: TRBV7-3; clone_size: -; d_call: TRBD1; cdr3_aa: CASSLRAQGNTDTQYF; cdr3_nt: TGTGCCAGCAGCTTAAGGGCACAGGGGAACACAGATACGCAGTATTTT
cdr3_length: 16; j_call: TRBJ1-3; v_call: TRBV5-1; clone_size: -; d_call: -; cdr3_aa: CASSWTEGSSGNTIYF; cdr3_nt: TGCGCCAGCAGCTGGACGGAGGGGAGCTCTGGAAACACCATATATTTT
cdr3_length: 15; j_call: TRBJ1-1; v_call: TRBV7-2; clone_size: -; d_call: TRBD1; cdr3_aa: CASSDLDRMFAEAFF; cdr3_nt: TGTGCCAGCAGCGATTTGGACAGGATGTTCGCTGAAGCTTTCTTT
cdr3_length: 15; j_call: TRBJ2-1; v_call: TRBV7-3; clone_size: -; d_call: TRBD2; cdr3_aa: CASSLSSGGAGEQFF; cdr3_nt: TGTGCCAGCAGCTTATCTAGCGGGGGGGCGGGTGAGCAGTTCTTC
cdr3_length: 13; j_call: TRBJ1-5; v_call: TRBV27; clone_size: -; d_call: -; cdr3_aa: CASSSREDQPQHF; cdr3_nt: TGTGCCAGCAGTTCCAGGGAGGATCAGCCCCAGCATTTT
cdr3_length: 15; j_call: TRBJ1-2; v_call: TRBV9; clone_size: -; d_call: -; cdr3_aa: CASSVEGRNNYGYTF; cdr3_nt: TGTGCCAGCAGCGTAGAGGGGCGCAATAACTATGGCTACACCTTC
cdr3_length: 16; j_call: TRBJ1-2; v_call: TRBV7-6; clone_size: -; d_call: TRBD1; cdr3_aa: CASSFWRNDRDHGYTF; cdr3_nt: TGTGCCAGCAGCTTCTGGCGGAACGACAGGGACCATGGCTACACCTTC
cdr3_length: 14; j_call: TRBJ1-1; v_call: TRBV5-1; clone_size: -; d_call: -; cdr3_aa: CASSAVGMNTEAFF; cdr3_nt: TGTGCCAGCAGCGCGGTAGGAATGAACACTGAAGCTTTCTTT
cdr3_length: 13; j_call: TRBJ1-3; v_call: TRBV27; clone_size: -; d_call: -; cdr3_aa: CASSLSSGNTIYF; cdr3_nt: TGTGCCAGCAGTCTGTCTTCTGGAAACACCATATATTTT
cdr3_length: 16; j_call: TRBJ2-1; v_call: TRBV15; clone_size: once; d_call: TRBD1; cdr3_aa: CATSVGSTGIFNEQFF; cdr3_nt: TGTGCCACCAGCGTTGGCTCGACAGGGATATTCAATGAGCAGTTCTTC
cdr3_length: 14; j_call: TRBJ1-4; v_call: TRBV6-1; clone_size: once; d_call: -; cdr3_aa: CASSDSPGITKVFF; cdr3_nt: TGTGCCAGCAGTGACAGTCCAGGGATAACAAAGGTGTTTTTT
cdr3_length: 13; j_call: TRBJ1-2; v_call: TRBV6-1; clone_size: -; d_call: -; cdr3_aa: CASRTDRGNGYTF; cdr3_nt: TGTGCCAGCAGAACAGATAGGGGGAATGGCTACACCTTC
cdr3_length: 15; j_call: TRBJ1-5; v_call: TRBV2; clone_size: -; d_call: TRBD1; cdr3_aa: CASTAGTASNQPQHF; cdr3_nt: TGTGCCAGCACCGCTGGGACAGCTAGCAATCAGCCCCAGCATTTT
cdr3_length: 11; j_call: TRBJ2-1; v_call: TRBV29-1; clone_size: -; d_call: TRBD2; cdr3_aa: CSYWGGYEQFF; cdr3_nt: TGCAGTTATTGGGGGGGATATGAGCAGTTCTTC
cdr3_length: 11; j_call: TRBJ2-1; v_call: TRBV29-1; clone_size: -; d_call: TRBD2; cdr3_aa: CSVRGSGGQFF; cdr3_nt: TGCAGCGTGAGAGGATCGGGGGGGCAGTTCTTC
cdr3_length: 15; j_call: TRBJ1-2; v_call: TRBV6-4; clone_size: -; d_call: TRBD1; cdr3_aa: CASSEHPDRDYGYPF; cdr3_nt: TGTGCCAGCAGTGAGCACCCGGACAGGGACTATGGCTACCCCTTC
cdr3_length: 13; j_call: TRBJ2-5; v_call: TRBV7-8; clone_size: -; d_call: -; cdr3_aa: CASSLGQRETQYF; cdr3_nt: TGTGCCAGCAGCTTAGGACAGAGGGAGACCCAGTACTTC
cdr3_length: 12; j_call: TRBJ2-2; v_call: TRBV19; clone_size: -; d_call: -; cdr3_aa: CASSNRTGELFF; cdr3_nt: TGTGCCAGTAGTAACAGGACCGGGGAGCTGTTTTTT
cdr3_length: 16; j_call: TRBJ2-3; v_call: TRBV5-6; clone_size: -; d_call: TRBD1; cdr3_aa: CASSLAGTGPTDTQYF; cdr3_nt: TGTGCCAGCAGCTTGGCCGGGACAGGGCCCACAGATACGCAGTATTTT
cdr3_length: 13; j_call: TRBJ1-2; v_call: TRBV7-8; clone_size: -; d_call: -; cdr3_aa: CASSLQVTYGYTF; cdr3_nt: TGTGCCAGCAGCTTACAGGTTACCTATGGCTACACCTTC
cdr3_length: 14; j_call: TRBJ2-2; v_call: TRBV7-9; clone_size: -; d_call: TRBD2; cdr3_aa: CASSLGLETGELFF; cdr3_nt: TGTGCCAGCAGCCTCGGACTAGAGACCGGGGAGCTGTTTTTT
cdr3_length: 14; j_call: TRBJ1-4; v_call: TRBV7-9; clone_size: once; d_call: -; cdr3_aa: CASSRTGTNEKLFF; cdr3_nt: TGTGCCAGCAGCCGTACTGGAACTAATGAAAAACTGTTTTTT
cdr3_length: 13; j_call: TRBJ1-2; v_call: TRBV18; clone_size: -; d_call: -; cdr3_aa: CASSTDRRYGYTF; cdr3_nt: TGTGCCAGCTCAACGGACAGACGCTATGGCTACACCTTC